The clone carrying this T cell receptor beta chain was observed a handful of times. The antigen is undetermined. The sample originates from a study of T-cell memory formation after mild COVID-19. One entry per CDR3 protein, called by TCRdb with MiXCR from the 5' RACE reads. The table records 350,000 to 500,000 distinct CDR3 sequences, about 25% of them present only once. Overall study findings and caveats: Memory from before infection featured some responding clones, which suggests cross-reactive memory joined. For contracting clones, CD4+ ones sat mainly in CM and EM, CD8+ in EMRA.

Looked up from germline, CDR1 is SGHKS and CDR2 is YYEKEE (reference sequence). Trimming took 4 bases from V and 2 from J, leaving 12 bases between them. The CDR3 length is 14 residues. The sample taken for sequencing was PBMCs or a T cell subset sorted from them (not recorded which). The V and J genes are TRBV5-5 and TRBJ1-1, with D perhaps TRBD1 (5 bases). This clonotype was obtained from an adult woman who had mild COVID-19 (a few samples of this study predate the infection). Cell type and time point are not known. CDR3 in amino acids: CASSPRWGNTEAFF. For the CDR3, the DNA is TGTGCCAGCAGCCCAAGGTGGGGCAACACTGAAGCTTTCTTT.